This T cell receptor (beta chain) came from a study of T cell clonality in common variable immunodeficiency. Germline CDR1 SGHNT, CDR2 YYREEE (reference sequence). Trimming shortened V by 3 bases and J by 5 bases, and 17 bases separated the two germline ends. The length of the CDR3 is 15 residues. This clone was picked up many times. The missing CDR3 end, 3 residues past where the read stops, is filled in from the germline J gene. This table comes from immunoSEQ multiplex PCR, and its TCRdb copy is limited to in-frame clones, with some not included. The sample contains about 42,000 clones, none of them singletons.

The gene calls are TRBV5-4 and TRBJ2-5; D tentatively fits TRBD1 or TRBD2 (7 bases each). Sample: peripheral blood mononuclear cells. This receptor was identified in a person aged 18 to 75 in good health. The CDR3 sequence is CASSSLQGRVETQYF. The CDR3 DNA, read in part, is TGTGCCAGCAGCTCCTTACAGGGGAGGGTGGAGACC.